One and the same sample provided the 28 T cell receptor beta chains below, sequenced in a study of blood T cell repertoires in COVID-19. Using immunoSEQ multiplex PCR, the repertoire was profiled, and TCRdb retains in-frame clones only, with some absent. The repertoire has 100,000 to 150,000 clones, 55% to 70% of them found once; the top ten carry around 2%. Specimen: peripheral blood. The receptors were sampled from a woman in her sixties or seventies with acute or convalescent COVID-19.

The rearrangement uses TRBV19 and TRBJ1-1; TRBD1 matches 7 bases. The CDR3 extends over 14 amino acids. Germline trimming cut 5 bases from V and 5 bases from J; bases unmatched to any gene: 8. Germline V CDR1 and CDR2: LNHDA, SQIVND (reference sequence). The CDR3 DNA follows: TGTGCCAGTAGTCCCTCGGACAGGAGGACTGAAGCTTTCTTT. Protein: CASSPSDRRTEAFF.

The chain links TRBV6-2 or TRBV6-3 to TRBJ2-1; the match to TRBD2 covers 8 bases. The CDR3 runs to 16 residues. In germline, CDR1 is MNHEY, CDR2 SVGEGT. V shed 2 bases, J shed 0 bases, and the junction held 3 bases outside the gene matches. As DNA, the CDR3 is TGTGCCAGCAGTTACCCGAGCGGGAGCTCCTACAATGAGCAGTTCTTC. It codes for CASSYPSGSSYNEQFF.

The chain combines TRBV10-3 with TRBJ2-5; 7 nucleotides align to TRBD2. This CDR3 has 15 residues. V shed 5 bases, J shed 0 bases, and the junction held 6 bases outside the gene matches. CDR1 and CDR2 (germline): ENHRY, SYGVKD. The CDR3 sequence is CAISRLAENQETQYF. Written as DNA, the CDR3 is TGTGCCATCAGTAGACTAGCAGAAAACCAAGAGACCCAGTACTTC.

This clone was found once. The chain links TRBV4-3 to TRBJ2-2, with a possible D match to TRBD2 (6 bases). This CDR3 has 15 residues. V lost 3 bases to trimming and J lost 3 bases, with 11 bases between them. Per germline, CDR1 LGHNA and CDR2 YSLEER. CDR3 sequence reads: CASSQDGGYTGELFF. The CDR3 DNA follows: TGCGCCAGCAGCCAGGACGGGGGTTACACCGGGGAGCTGTTTTTT.

This clone appeared once. The chain employs TRBV2 and TRBJ1-5; D might be TRBD1 (6 bases). Germline CDR1 reads SNHLY; CDR2 reads FYNNEI. This CDR3 comprises 14 residues. V shed 7 bases and J shed 5 bases, with 15 bases lying between them. For the CDR3, the DNA is TGTGCCAGCAATTGGGAGGGGGGCTATCAGCCCCAGCATTTT. Translated: CASNWEGGYQPQHF.

The chain uses TRBV28 and TRBJ2-5; 10 positions match TRBD2. Germline values: CDR1 MDHEN, CDR2 SYDVKM. The V segment lost 4 bases and the J segment 7 bases; nucleotides outside the gene matches: 12. The CDR3 totals 16 residues. As DNA, the CDR3 is TGTGCCAGCAGTTCTCGGGCTAGCGGGAGTGGGTGGACCCAGTACTTC. This gives the protein CASSSRASGSGWTQYF.

The rearrangement links TRBV19 to TRBJ1-5; D is uncertain. The germline CDR1 and CDR2 sequences are LNHDA and SQIVND (reference sequence). V was shortened by 3 bases and J by 0 bases, with 9 bases between the two germline ends. This CDR3 region has 15 residues. The CDR3 protein is CASSIGQDSNQPQHF. CDR3 coding DNA: TGTGCCAGTAGTATTGGGCAGGATAGCAATCAGCCCCAGCATTTT.

The chain has TRBV25-1 and TRBJ1-1; 7 bases are a match to TRBD1. The CDR3 is made up of 12 amino acids. V lost 7 bases, J lost 4 bases, and 3 bases stayed unmatched. The germline V gene has CDR1 MGHDK and CDR2 SYGVNS. The CDR3 nucleotides are TGTGCCAGCAACCAGGGGGGCACTGAAGCTTTCTTT. Translated, it gives CASNQGGTEAFF. Variable domain in full (rest from reference TRBV25-1 and TRBJ1-1): EADIYQTPRYLVIGTGKKITLECSQTMGHDKMYWYQQDPGMELHLIHYSYGVNSTEKGDLSSESTVSRIRTEHFPLTLESARPSHTSQYLCASNQGGTEAFFGQGTRLTVV.

The V call is TRBV18, the J call TRBJ2-3, with D unresolved. Germline V gene data show CDR1 as KGHSH and CDR2 as LQKENI. V was clipped by 5 bases and J by 0 bases, with 9 bases between them. The CDR3 totals 14 residues. CDR3 coding DNA: TGTGCCAGCTCATCCCCAGCGAGCACAGATACGCAGTATTTT. Its protein product is CASSSPASTDTQYF.

V is TRBV6-5 and J is TRBJ1-3, with TRBD1 matching 9 bases. Per the germline V gene, CDR1 is MNHEY and CDR2 is SVGAGI. V gave up 5 bases and J gave up 3 bases; unmatched junction bases: 5. This CDR3 is built from 15 residues. CDR3 nucleotide sequence: TGTGCCAGCAGTCAACAGGGGGCGCATGGAAACACCATATATTTT. It specifies CASSQQGAHGNTIYF.

The chain uses TRBV9 and TRBJ1-6; D unresolved. Germline values: CDR1 SGDLS, CDR2 YYNGEE. CDR3 length equals 15 residues. V was trimmed by 0 bases and J by 3 bases, leaving 7 bases between them. CDR3 nucleotide sequence: TGTGCCAGCAGCGTAGAACATGTCTATAATTCACCCCTCCACTTT. Residues: CASSVEHVYNSPLHF. The full variable domain, rest sourced from reference TRBV9 and TRBJ1-6, is DSGVTQTPKHLITATGQRVTLRCSPRSGDLSVYWYQQSLDQGLQFLIQYYNGEERAKGNILERFSAQQFPDLHSELNLSSLELGDSALYFCASSVEHVYNSPLHFGNGTRLTVT.

The CDR3 coding sequence is TGCGCCAGCAGCCAGTGGGGGCGGGAGACTGAAGCTTTCTTT. The encoded protein is CASSQWGRETEAFF. The chain is built from TRBV4-3 and TRBJ1-1; TRBD1 is a possible D gene (6 bases). Germline assignment: CDR1 LGHNA and CDR2 YSLEER. V shed 3 bases and J shed 5 bases, with 13 bases lying between them. This CDR3 is 14 amino acids long.

The rearrangement joins TRBV30 to TRBJ2-7; TRBD2 agrees at 7 bases. Germline loops: CDR1 GTSNPN, CDR2 SVGIG (reference sequence). The CDR3 runs 14 residues. Trimming took 1 base from V and 1 from J; bases not matched to a gene: 4. Written as DNA, the CDR3 is TGTGCCTGGAGTGATCTAGCGGCATCCTACGAGCAGTACTTC. It specifies CAWSDLAASYEQYF.

This clone was detected a few times. V and J are TRBV24-1 and TRBJ1-4; D ambiguous. Trimming cost V 8 bases and J 2 bases, with 11 bases left between them. Germline CDR1 reads KGHDR; CDR2 reads SFDVKD. The CDR3 sequence is 14 residues long. Written as DNA, the CDR3 is TGTGCCACCACCCGGAGTATCACTAATGAAAAACTGTTTTTT. As protein: CATTRSITNEKLFF.

This clone was counted at least ten times. The chain carries TRBV28 and TRBJ1-5, with 10 bases lining up with TRBD1. Germline V gene data show CDR1 as MDHEN and CDR2 as SYDVKM. The CDR3 consists of 15 residues. The junction had 4 bases not matched to a gene; V was cut back by 3 bases and J by 5 bases. The CDR3: CASSLTGGSDQPQHF. CDR3 bases: TGTGCCAGCAGTTTGACAGGGGGCTCGGATCAGCCCCAGCATTTT.

The V call is TRBV4-3, the J call TRBJ2-3; 7 bases match TRBD1. J lost 5 bases, V lost 1 base, and 18 bases had no gene match. The CDR3 is 19 amino acids. Germline V CDR1 and CDR2: LGHNA, YSLEER. This CDR3 reads CASSQVPPGQRVIRDTQYF. The CDR3 coding sequence is TGCGCCAGCAGCCAAGTACCGCCGGGACAGCGTGTCATCCGAGATACGCAGTATTTT.

V and J are TRBV5-6 and TRBJ2-1, with 12 bases lining up with TRBD2. Germline trimming cut 2 bases from V and 15 bases from J; bases unmatched to any gene: 3. CDR1 and CDR2 from the germline V gene are SGHDT and YYEEEE. The CDR3 is 12 residues long. The CDR3 protein is CASSLRLAGVFF. CDR3 nucleotide sequence: TGTGCCAGCAGCTTAAGACTAGCGGGAGTGTTCTTC.

The sample holds a few counts of this clone. The chain couples TRBV7-9 to TRBJ2-1; tentative D call: TRBD1 (6 bases). The V end was cut by 5 bases, the J end by 7 bases, with 18 bases between. Germline CDR1 is SEHNR and CDR2 is FQNEAQ (reference sequence). This CDR3 spans 15 amino acids. CDR3 in DNA: TGTGCCAGCAGCCGGGGCCCAGGGGCGGTAAATGAGCAGTTCTTC. Translated, it gives CASSRGPGAVNEQFF.

The V gene is TRBV6-5, the J gene TRBJ1-2; a possible D gene is TRBD1 (5 bases). Germline loops: CDR1 MNHEY, CDR2 SVGAGI. Trimming took off 4 bases at V and 5 bases at J, with 11 bases between the two ends. The CDR3 is made up of 13 amino acids. CDR3 region: CASSWGSLYGYTF. In nucleotides, the CDR3 is TGTGCCAGCAGTTGGGGCAGCTTATATGGCTACACCTTC.

The chain has TRBV3-1 (or the pseudogene TRBV3-2) and TRBJ2-5, with TRBD2 identical over 11 bases. The V gene end was trimmed by 4 bases and the J gene end by 0 bases; junction bases not matched to a gene: 4. The CDR3 runs 16 residues. Germline CDR1 is LGHDT and CDR2 is YNNKEL (reference sequence). The CDR3 here is CASSPLAGGYQETQYF. CDR3 nucleotides: TGTGCCAGCAGCCCCTTAGCGGGGGGGTACCAAGAGACCCAGTACTTC.

The chain employs TRBV28 and TRBJ1-5; TRBD1 aligns across 7 bases. V dropped 6 bases and J dropped 6; count of bases not matched to a gene: 2. The CDR3 sequence is 12 residues long. Germline lookup yields CDR1 MDHEN and CDR2 SYDVKM. CDR3 DNA: TGTGCCAGCAGGACAGGGAGTCAGCCCCAGCATTTT. It codes for CASRTGSQPQHF.

This clone was found a few times. The J gene is TRBJ2-3, the V gene TRBV5-1, with D unclear. Per germline, CDR1 SGHRS and CDR2 YFSETQ. The CDR3 covers 14 residues. Trimming removed 0 bases at V and 6 bases at J, with 11 bases between. This CDR3 reads CASSLDTGSDTQYF. CDR3 sequence (DNA): TGCGCCAGCAGCTTGGATACGGGTTCGGATACGCAGTATTTT. Using reference TRBV5-1 and TRBJ2-3 for the parts outside the CDR3, the full variable domain is KAGVTQTPRYLIKTRGQQVTLSCSPISGHRSVSWYQQTPGQGLQFLFEYFSETQRNKGNFPGRFSGRQFSNSRSEMNVSTLELGDSALYLCASSLDTGSDTQYFGPGTRLTVL.

A few counts support this clone. This chain connects TRBV2 to TRBJ1-2, with D uncertain. V was cut by 1 base and J by 6 bases, with 9 bases left in between. The CDR3 spans 13 residues. Germline V CDR1 and CDR2: SNHLY, FYNNEI. The CDR3 DNA reads TGTGCCAGCAGTGAAGAGAGGGTTGATGGCTACACCTTC. Translating gives CASSEERVDGYTF.

The chain recombines TRBV3-1 (or the pseudogene TRBV3-2) with TRBJ1-3, with no clear D. V shed 4 bases and J shed 4 bases, with 14 bases lying between them. Germline values: CDR1 LGHDT, CDR2 YNNKEL (reference sequence). The CDR3 contains 15 residues. The CDR3 DNA follows: TGTGCCAGCAGCCGCGACACAGTACTCGGAAACACCATATATTTT. This translates into CASSRDTVLGNTIYF.

The chain is built from TRBV9 and TRBJ1-2; a weak D match, TRBD1 (6 bases). In germline, CDR1 is SGDLS, CDR2 YYNGEE. This CDR3 has 13 amino acids. V lost 6 bases, J lost 3 bases, and 12 bases lay in between. In nucleotides, the CDR3 is TGTGCCAGCAAAACGACAGGAGACTATGGCTACACCTTC. Protein product: CASKTTGDYGYTF.

Only a few counts were recorded for this clone. The rearrangement links TRBV6-5 to TRBJ1-2; D possibly corresponds to TRBD1 (5 bases). Germline loops: CDR1 MNHEY, CDR2 SVGAGI. The CDR3 extends over 14 amino acids. V lost 4 bases and J 8 bases, leaving 17 bases between the germline ends. The chain's CDR3 is CASSSSQSGGGYTF. The CDR3 region has the DNA TGTGCCAGCAGTTCCTCTCAGTCTGGGGGGGGCTACACCTTC.

This clone turned up a few times. The V gene is TRBV6-2 or TRBV6-3, the J gene TRBJ1-5, with TRBD1 identical over 8 bases. There are 18 residues in the CDR3. The V gene end was trimmed by 3 bases and the J gene end by 3 bases; junction bases not matched to a gene: 13. Germline V gives CDR1 MNHEY, CDR2 SVGEGT. The CDR3 reads CASSYIAGGEWDNQPQHF. CDR3 DNA sequence: TGTGCCAGCAGTTATATCGCAGGGGGCGAGTGGGACAATCAGCCCCAGCATTTT.

V usage is TRBV3-1 (or the pseudogene TRBV3-2) and J usage is TRBJ1-2; TRBD1 aligns across 8 bases. From germline, CDR1 is LGHDT and CDR2 YNNKEL (reference sequence). The CDR3 spans 14 residues. After removal of 2 bases from V and 7 bases from J, the junction contained 6 bases not matched to a gene. Here the CDR3 DNA reads TGTGCCAGCAGCCAAATAGACAGGGGAGCTGGCTACACCTTC. It specifies CASSQIDRGAGYTF.